These T cell receptor beta chains were read from a single sample in a study of shared T cell receptors in the human thymus. Libraries were prepared by immunoSEQ multiplex PCR; TCRdb keeps only in-frame clonotypes and omits some of them. The table records approximately 660,000 clones, roughly 88% of them present only once. Another study also made use of these data, one on human thymus T cells.

Material for sequencing was thymocytes. Receptors originate from a boy in the first two years of life with a congenital heart defect. Each CDR3 is given with its conserved first and last residue. A D gene is named only where the DNA matches it firmly. The size of a clone is reported for some rows only, either as once, few or many, or as a class for expanded clones.

J: TRBJ2-2
size: .
V: TRBV7-2
D: TRBD2
DNA: TGTGCCAGCAGCTTGCGGGGAGGGAGGAAGATCGGGGAGCTGTTTTTT
CDR3: CASSLRGGRKIGELFF

J: TRBJ2-1
size: .
V: TRBV15
D: TRBD2
DNA: TGTGCCACCAGCAGTCCCGTCGCGGGAGCGTCCTACAATGAGCAGTTCTTC
CDR3: CATSSPVAGASYNEQFF

J: TRBJ2-7
size: .
V: TRBV4-1
D: TRBD1
DNA: TGCGCCAGCAGCCAAGATCCTAGCACGGGACAGGGTTACTACGAGCAGTACTTC
CDR3: CASSQDPSTGQGYYEQYF

J: TRBJ2-3
size: .
V: TRBV4-3
D: TRBD2
DNA: TGCGCCAGCAGCCGACGGTCGGGACTAGCGCGCCCAGGAAGAGATACGCAGTATTTT
CDR3: CASSRRSGLARPGRDTQYF

J: TRBJ2-1
size: .
V: TRBV10-2
D: TRBD2
DNA: TGCGCCAGCAGGGCGGGGACTAGCGGGACCGGGTCCTACAATGAGCAGTTCTTC
CDR3: CASRAGTSGTGSYNEQFF

J: TRBJ1-5
size: .
V: TRBV15
D: .
DNA: TGTGCCACCAGCAGAGTGGGGCAACCCCAGCATTTT
CDR3: CATSRVGQPQHF

J: TRBJ2-3
size: .
V: TRBV9
D: TRBD2
DNA: TGTGCCAGCAGCCTTTCAGCGGGGTTCACAGATACGCAGTATTTT
CDR3: CASSLSAGFTDTQYF

J: TRBJ1-5
size: .
V: TRBV6-1
D: TRBD1
DNA: TGTGCCAGCAGTAACCCGGGACAGGGCAATCAGCCCCAGCATTTT
CDR3: CASSNPGQGNQPQHF

J: TRBJ2-7
size: .
V: TRBV5-1
D: TRBD2
DNA: TGCGCCAGCAGCTTCAATCATGGGACTAGCTCCTACGAGCAGTACTTC
CDR3: CASSFNHGTSSYEQYF

J: TRBJ1-1
size: .
V: TRBV28
D: .
DNA: TGTGCCAGCAGTTCGACGGGATGGGACACTGAAGCTTTCTTT
CDR3: CASSSTGWDTEAFF

J: TRBJ2-1
size: .
V: TRBV7-7
D: .
DNA: TGTGCCAGCAGCCCCGACAGGCGGTCCTACAATGAGCAGTTCTTC
CDR3: CASSPDRRSYNEQFF

J: TRBJ2-2
size: .
V: TRBV29-1
D: TRBD1
DNA: TGCAGCGTCGCGGACAGGGAATACACCGGGGAGCTGTTTTTT
CDR3: CSVADREYTGELFF

J: TRBJ2-7
size: .
V: TRBV7-2
D: TRBD1
DNA: TGTGCCAGCAGCTTGAGGGACAGGGGCTACGAGCAGTACTTC
CDR3: CASSLRDRGYEQYF

J: TRBJ2-2
size: .
V: TRBV6-5
D: .
DNA: TGTGCCAGTGCACCTGAGACTGGGGCGACCGGGGAGCTGTTTTTT
CDR3: CASAPETGATGELFF

J: TRBJ2-3
size: .
V: TRBV11-1
D: .
DNA: TGTGCCAGCAGCCCGCGGGGTAGCACAGATACGCAGTATTTT
CDR3: CASSPRGSTDTQYF

J: TRBJ2-1
size: .
V: TRBV4-1
D: TRBD2
DNA: TGCGCCAGCAGCCCCTACCCGAGCGGGGAAACCAGCAGCTCCTACAATGAGCAGTTCTTC
CDR3: CASSPYPSGETSSSYNEQFF

J: TRBJ1-2
size: .
V: TRBV19
D: .
DNA: TGTGCCAGTACTCCACCTGACAGGAAGGCCTTGTCAGGCGGAGGAGGCTACACCTTC
CDR3: CASTPPDRKALSGGGGYTF

J: TRBJ2-7
size: .
V: TRBV27
D: .
DNA: TGTGCCAGCAGCGAAAACAGGGAACACGAGCAGTACTTC
CDR3: CASSENREHEQYF

J: TRBJ2-7
size: few
V: TRBV11-2
D: TRBD1
DNA: TGTGCCAGCAGCTTAGCACAGGGGACCTACGAGCAGTACTTC
CDR3: CASSLAQGTYEQYF

J: TRBJ2-2
size: .
V: TRBV27
D: .
DNA: TGTGCCAGCAGTTTTTGGCAGGGCACCGGGGAGCTGTTTTTT
CDR3: CASSFWQGTGELFF

J: TRBJ1-2
size: .
V: TRBV19
D: .
DNA: TGTGCCAGTAGTATCATGCAACCCACTGACAGTAACTATGGCTACACCTTC
CDR3: CASSIMQPTDSNYGYTF

J: TRBJ1-1
size: .
V: TRBV11-3
D: .
DNA: TGTGCCAGCAGCCCGCGGAATTCGAACACTGAAGCTTTCTTT
CDR3: CASSPRNSNTEAFF

J: TRBJ2-7
size: few
V: TRBV15
D: TRBD2
DNA: TGTGCCACCAGCAGCGATCAGGATAGCGGGAGTCTGAACGAGCAGTACTTC
CDR3: CATSSDQDSGSLNEQYF

J: TRBJ2-2
size: .
V: TRBV9
D: TRBD2
DNA: TGTGCCAGCACCGCGGGGCGGGAGAGAAGTAGGGACACCGGGGAGCTGTTTTTT
CDR3: CASTAGRERSRDTGELFF

J: TRBJ2-3
size: .
V: TRBV6-5
D: TRBD2
DNA: TGTGCCAGCAGAGGTCGGCGGGAGGGGGATACGCAGTATTTT
CDR3: CASRGRREGDTQYF

J: TRBJ1-2
size: .
V: TRBV5-1
D: TRBD1
DNA: TGCGCCAGCAGCTCCCCTCGGACAGGCAACTATGGCTACACCTTC
CDR3: CASSSPRTGNYGYTF

J: TRBJ2-1
size: once
V: TRBV27
D: .
DNA: TGTGCCAGCAGTCTCTTTAAACGGGTGGCCTACAATGAGCAGTTCTTC
CDR3: CASSLFKRVAYNEQFF

J: TRBJ1-5
size: few
V: TRBV6-1
D: .
DNA: TGTGCCAGCAGTGAAGAGGACGGGGGTAGACAGCCCCAGCATTTT
CDR3: CASSEEDGGRQPQHF

J: TRBJ2-1
size: .
V: TRBV19
D: TRBD1
DNA: TGTGCCAGCATAGACAGGGACTACAATGAGCAGTTCTTC
CDR3: CASIDRDYNEQFF

J: TRBJ1-1
size: once
V: TRBV6-1
D: .
DNA: TGTGCCAGCTCGAGGGCGATGAGCACTGAAGCTTTCTTT
CDR3: CASSRAMSTEAFF

J: TRBJ2-3
size: .
V: TRBV11-2
D: .
DNA: TGTGCCAGCAGCTTAGTTCGGCTAGCGACTAGCACAGATACGCAGTATTTT
CDR3: CASSLVRLATSTDTQYF

J: TRBJ2-3
size: .
V: TRBV18
D: .
DNA: TGTGCCAGCTCAGAGCGAACAGATACGCAGTATTTT
CDR3: CASSERTDTQYF

J: TRBJ2-7
size: .
V: TRBV11-2
D: .
DNA: TGTGCCAGCAGCTTCCATGCCTTACCCCGGGACTCCTACGAGCAGTACTTC
CDR3: CASSFHALPRDSYEQYF

J: TRBJ1-2
size: .
V: TRBV29-1
D: .
DNA: TGCAGCGTCCCTGGAGGGTCTTATAGGTATGGCTACACCTTC
CDR3: CSVPGGSYRYGYTF

J: TRBJ2-5
size: .
V: TRBV5-1
D: .
DNA: TGCGCCAGCAGCTTCCAAGGAGCCCAGTACTTC
CDR3: CASSFQGAQYF

J: TRBJ2-7
size: .
V: TRBV5-1
D: TRBD2
DNA: TGCGCCAGCAGCTTGGCGACCGGGACTAGCGGGCACTACGAGCAGTACTTC
CDR3: CASSLATGTSGHYEQYF

J: TRBJ2-5
size: .
V: TRBV7-6
D: TRBD1
DNA: TGTGCCAGCAGCCCCCACCCGGGACAGGCCTTAGAGACCCAGTACTTC
CDR3: CASSPHPGQALETQYF

J: TRBJ2-3
size: .
V: TRBV28
D: .
DNA: TGTGCCAGCAGTTTAAAGGACAGGTCACTAGCGGAACCGAAACGCACAGATACGCAGTATTTT
CDR3: CASSLKDRSLAEPKRTDTQYF

J: TRBJ2-3
size: .
V: TRBV27
D: TRBD2
DNA: TGTGCCAGCAGCCCCCATCTAGCGGCGCTGACAGATACGCAGTATTTT
CDR3: CASSPHLAALTDTQYF

J: TRBJ1-3
size: .
V: TRBV5-6
D: .
DNA: TGTGCCAGCAGCCCGACAGGCTCTGGAAACACCATATATTTT
CDR3: CASSPTGSGNTIYF

J: TRBJ2-4
size: .
V: TRBV6-5
D: .
DNA: TGTGCCAGCAGTTACTCGGGCGTAGCCAAAAACATTCAGTACTTC
CDR3: CASSYSGVAKNIQYF

J: TRBJ2-7
size: .
V: TRBV7-6
D: .
DNA: TGTGCCAGCAGCCCGAGGGGCGGACAGACCTACGAGCAGTACTTC
CDR3: CASSPRGGQTYEQYF

J: TRBJ2-3
size: .
V: TRBV15
D: .
DNA: TGTGCCACCAGCAGAGATGTCCAAACGCAGTATTTT
CDR3: CATSRDVQTQYF

J: TRBJ2-1
size: .
V: TRBV7-6
D: .
DNA: TGTGCCAGCAGCCCTATTTTTAGCGGCCACAATGAGCAGTTCTTC
CDR3: CASSPIFSGHNEQFF

J: TRBJ2-7
size: .
V: TRBV4-1
D: .
DNA: TGCGCCAGCAGCCAAGATTTGGGCGGGGCTAGAAAGAGGGCCGAGCAGTACTTC
CDR3: CASSQDLGGARKRAEQYF